This T cell receptor beta chain is drawn from a study of blood T cell repertoires in COVID-19. Study-level background: COVID-19 samples collected from the United States, Italy and Spain covered acute and convalescent phases. Sample material is recorded as cDNA or gDNA derived from T cells, B-cell-depleted T cells, or PBMCs.

Trimming took 1 base from V and 5 from J, leaving 12 bases between them. The CDR3 is 15 amino acids. Germline CDR1 reads SGHRS; CDR2 reads YFSETQ. In the original processing: Amplification from reference gene primers served as the basis for estimated nucleated cell counts. The assay was immunoSEQ multiplex PCR, and TCRdb's table has in-frame clones only and misses some. The DNA was the basis for D and trimming; V, J and clone size are from that table. Among under 70,000 clones, more than 60% were seen once, and the ten largest hold approximately 13%. The TCR originated in a woman in her 70s with acute or convalescent COVID-19. Specimen: peripheral blood. The J gene is TRBJ2-2, the V gene TRBV5-1; D may be TRBD2 (6 bases). Here the CDR3 reads CASSLSGLSTGELFF. The CDR3 region has the DNA TGCGCCAGCAGCTTGTCGGGACTGTCTACCGGGGAGCTGTTTTTT.